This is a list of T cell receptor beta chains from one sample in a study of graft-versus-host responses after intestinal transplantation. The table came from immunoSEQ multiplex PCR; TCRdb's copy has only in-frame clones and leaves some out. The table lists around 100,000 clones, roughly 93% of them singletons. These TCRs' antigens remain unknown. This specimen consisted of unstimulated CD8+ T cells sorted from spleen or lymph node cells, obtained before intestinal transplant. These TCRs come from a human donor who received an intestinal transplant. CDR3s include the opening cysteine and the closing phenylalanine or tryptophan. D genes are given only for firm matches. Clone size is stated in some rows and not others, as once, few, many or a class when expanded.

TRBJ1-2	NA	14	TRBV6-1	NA	CASSEQLVNYGYTF	TGTGCCAGCAGTGAACAGTTGGTTAACTATGGCTACACCTTC
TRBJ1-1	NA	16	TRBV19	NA	CASSPRAWQENTEAFF	TGTGCCAGTAGTCCGCGCGCTTGGCAGGAGAACACTGAAGCTTTCTTT
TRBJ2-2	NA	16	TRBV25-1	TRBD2	CASSEISGGPVGELFF	TGTGCCAGCAGCGAGATATCGGGGGGGCCGGTCGGGGAGCTGTTTTTT
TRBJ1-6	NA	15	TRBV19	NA	CASRFGGPYNSPLHF	TGTGCCAGTAGGTTCGGGGGCCCCTATAATTCACCCCTCCACTTT
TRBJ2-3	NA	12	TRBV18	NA	CASSRLGFTQYF	TGTGCCAGCTCAAGACTAGGCTTTACGCAGTATTTT
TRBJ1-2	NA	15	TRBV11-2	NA	CASSLDRFADYGYTF	TGTGCCAGCAGCTTAGATCGGTTCGCTGACTATGGCTACACCTTC
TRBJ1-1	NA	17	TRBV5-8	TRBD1	CASSPEDRDGWVTEAFF	TGTGCCAGCAGCCCCGAGGACAGGGACGGCTGGGTCACTGAAGCTTTCTTT
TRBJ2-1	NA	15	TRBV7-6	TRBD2	CASSLGSGANNEQFF	TGTGCCAGCAGCTTAGGGAGCGGGGCAAACAATGAGCAGTTCTTC
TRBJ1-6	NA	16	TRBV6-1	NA	CASSETSLERHSPLHF	TGTGCCAGCAGTGAAACATCACTGGAACGCCATTCACCCCTCCACTTT
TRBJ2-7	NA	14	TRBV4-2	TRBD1	CASRRDSHPYEQYF	TGTGCCAGCAGGAGGGACAGCCATCCCTACGAGCAGTACTTC
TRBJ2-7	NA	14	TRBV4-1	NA	CASSQADVAYEQYF	TGCGCCAGCAGCCAAGCGGATGTGGCCTACGAGCAGTACTTC
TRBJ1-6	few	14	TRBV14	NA	CASSQDRHNSPLHF	TGTGCCAGCAGCCAAGATCGGCACAATTCACCCCTCCACTTT
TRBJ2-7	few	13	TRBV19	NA	CASRFGPTGEQYF	TGTGCCAGCAGATTCGGCCCCACAGGGGAGCAGTACTTC
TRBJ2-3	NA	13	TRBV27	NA	CASARGSTDTQYF	TGTGCCAGCGCTAGGGGGTCCACAGATACGCAGTATTTT
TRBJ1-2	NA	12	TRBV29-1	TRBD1	CSVGYTGDGYTF	TGCAGCGTTGGCTATACAGGGGATGGCTACACCTTC
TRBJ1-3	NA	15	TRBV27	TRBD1	CASTGDRTSGNTIYF	TGTGCCAGCACGGGGGACAGGACCTCTGGAAACACCATATATTTT
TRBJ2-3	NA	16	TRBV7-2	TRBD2	CASSGIAGGGTDTQYF	TGTGCCAGCAGCGGGATAGCGGGGGGGGGCACAGATACGCAGTATTTT
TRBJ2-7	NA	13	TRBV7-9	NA	CASSSEGRAEQYF	TGTGCCAGCAGCTCAGAGGGTAGGGCCGAGCAGTACTTC
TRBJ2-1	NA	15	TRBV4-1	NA	CASSLSTEFYNEQFF	TGCGCCAGCAGCCTCTCGACGGAGTTTTACAATGAGCAGTTCTTC
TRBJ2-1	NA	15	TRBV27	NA	CASGGWERSYNEQFF	TGTGCCAGCGGAGGATGGGAGAGGTCCTACAATGAGCAGTTCTTC
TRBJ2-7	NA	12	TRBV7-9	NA	CASSPSSYEQYF	TGTGCCAGCAGCCCGAGCTCCTACGAGCAGTACTTC
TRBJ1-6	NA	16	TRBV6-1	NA	CASSERAGFEDSPLHF	TGTGCCAGCAGTGAACGGGCGGGGTTTGAGGATTCACCCCTCCACTTT
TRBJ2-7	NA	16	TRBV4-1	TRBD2	CASSQTPGTSTYEQYF	TGCGCCAGCAGCCAAACCCCCGGGACTAGTACTTACGAGCAGTACTTC
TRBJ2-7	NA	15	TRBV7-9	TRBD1	CASSSGQGVNYEQYF	TGTGCCAGCAGTTCCGGACAGGGGGTGAACTACGAGCAGTACTTC
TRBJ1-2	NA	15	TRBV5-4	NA	CASSLDGAAVYGYTF	TGTGCCAGCAGCCTCGACGGGGCCGCTGTTTATGGCTACACCTTC
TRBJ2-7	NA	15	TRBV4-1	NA	CASSLGQPLYYEQYF	TGCGCCAGCAGCCTCGGACAGCCACTTTACTACGAGCAGTACTTC
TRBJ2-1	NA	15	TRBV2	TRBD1	CASSDIGGRVDEQFF	TGTGCCAGCAGTGATATAGGGGGCCGAGTCGATGAGCAGTTCTTC
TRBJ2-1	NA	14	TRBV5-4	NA	CASSSRESYNEQFF	TGTGCCAGCAGCTCCCGGGAGTCATACAATGAGCAGTTCTTC
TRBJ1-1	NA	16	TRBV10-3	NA	CAISGDSPPTNTEAFF	TGTGCCATCAGTGGGGATAGTCCCCCCACGAACACTGAAGCTTTCTTT
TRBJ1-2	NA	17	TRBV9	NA	CASSASTGGHTNYGYTF	TGTGCCAGCAGCGCCAGCACGGGGGGCCACACCAACTATGGCTACACCTTC
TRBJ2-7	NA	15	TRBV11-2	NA	CASSLAGGNYYEQYF	TGTGCCAGCAGCTTAGCTGGGGGGAACTACTACGAGCAGTACTTC
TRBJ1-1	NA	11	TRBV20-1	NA	CSARVYTEAFF	TGCAGTGCTAGAGTCTACACTGAAGCTTTCTTT
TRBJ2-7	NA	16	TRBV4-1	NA	CASSQVLYGGGYEQYF	TGCGCCAGCAGCCAAGTTCTGTACGGGGGCGGGTACGAGCAGTACTTC
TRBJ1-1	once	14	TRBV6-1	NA	CASSEIEGNTEAFF	TGTGCCAGCAGTGAGATAGAAGGGAACACTGAAGCTTTCTTT
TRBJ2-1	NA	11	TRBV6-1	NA	CASRIASEQFF	TGTGCCAGCAGAATAGCGAGTGAGCAGTTCTTC
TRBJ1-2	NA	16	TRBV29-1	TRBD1	CSVEFTGQATNYGYTF	TGCAGCGTTGAGTTTACTGGACAGGCAACCAACTATGGCTACACCTTC
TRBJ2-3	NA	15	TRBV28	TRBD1	CASSLRTGHTDTQYF	TGTGCCAGCAGTCTCCGGACAGGGCACACAGATACGCAGTATTTT
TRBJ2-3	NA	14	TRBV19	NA	CASSPRVGADTQYF	TGTGCCTCCTCCCCTAGAGTCGGCGCAGATACGCAGTATTTT
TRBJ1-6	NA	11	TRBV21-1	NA	CALSREIPLHF	TGTGCCCTTAGCCGCGAGATACCCCTCCACTTT
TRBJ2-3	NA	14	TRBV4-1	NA	CASSPSEQTDTQYF	TGCGCCAGCAGCCCAAGCGAACAAACAGATACGCAGTATTTT
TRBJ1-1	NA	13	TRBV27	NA	CASSFEANTEAFF	TGTGCCAGCAGTTTTGAGGCTAACACTGAAGCTTTCTTT
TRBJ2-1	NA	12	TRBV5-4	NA	CASSLDSDEQFF	TGTGCCAGCAGCTTGGACTCGGATGAGCAGTTCTTC
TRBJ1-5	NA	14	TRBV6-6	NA	CASSYRGGNQPQHF	TGTGCCAGCAGTTACCGGGGGGGGAATCAGCCCCAGCATTTT
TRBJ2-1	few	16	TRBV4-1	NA	CASSQDPYGTYNEQFF	TGCGCCAGCAGCCAAGATCCCTACGGTACCTACAATGAGCAGTTCTTC
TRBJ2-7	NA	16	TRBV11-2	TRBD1	CASSILAGTVSYEQYF	TGTGCCAGCAGTATTCTAGCCGGGACAGTCTCCTACGAGCAGTACTTC
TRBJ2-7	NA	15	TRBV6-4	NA	CASSDVGGFSYEQYF	TGTGCCAGCAGTGACGTTGGGGGATTCTCCTACGAGCAGTACTTC